The source of this T cell receptor beta chain is a study of cytomegalovirus exposure and HLA in healthy donors. This clone was seen a single time. Its antigen is unidentified. The CDR3 has 15 amino acids. Trimming took 0 bases from V and 6 from J; bases not matched to a gene: 7. The germline CDR1 and CDR2 sequences are MNHEY and SVGAGI. It was with 60 Vbeta and 13 Jbeta primers that the PCR ran. Here immunoSEQ multiplex PCR was the method, and the copy in TCRdb shows in-frame clones only, minus some. In the table there are roughly 88,000 clones, 76% of which are singletons. Findings of the study overall: Per a later analysis, HLA-associated TCR beta chains showed more clonal expansion than other, equally common TCR beta chains. About 87% or about 30% of the time was how often most TCR beta V segments were productive, according to an earlier analysis. In vitro confirmation showed a few CMV-associated chains to be CMV antigen specific. TCR beta sequences reportedly predicted most subjects' HLA-A and HLA-B alleles accurately.

The origin of this receptor is a man aged 30-40 years in good health and CMV-seropositive. Material: PBMCs. J is TRBJ1-2 and V is TRBV6-5; 7 bases map to TRBD1. CDR3 coding DNA: TGTGCCAGCAGTTACTCCACCGGGACAGTAAATGGCTACACCTTC. This translates into CASSYSTGTVNGYTF.